One and the same sample provided the 18 T cell receptor beta chains below, sequenced in a study of regulatory and conventional T cells in RAG deficiency. Assay used: immunoSEQ multiplex PCR; TCRdb lists only in-frame clones, some missing. The repertoire consists of tens of thousands of clones, with about 89% occurring once and the leading ten covering about an eighth. This same sample was also taken into another study, of regulatory T cells. That work contributes: The primer mix had 52 TRBV and 13 TRBJ primers.

The sequenced material came from CD8+ T cells sorted from blood. These receptors were collected from a human donor in good health.

This sequence joins TRBV6-1 and TRBJ2-5; D possibly corresponds to TRBD1 (6 bases). Germline V gene lookup returns CDR1 MNHNS and CDR2 SASEGT. With 7 bases removed from V and 5 bases from J, the gap between germline ends came to 17 bases. This CDR3 has 14 amino acids. The CDR3 region is CASNTHRVRETQYF. For the CDR3, the DNA is TGTGCCAGCAACACCCACAGGGTTAGGGAGACCCAGTACTTC.

This chain uses TRBV7-8 with TRBJ1-5; a possible D gene is TRBD1 (5 bases). CDR3 length: 14 amino acids. V lost 7 bases and J lost 0, with 10 bases in between. Germline CDR1 is SGHVS and CDR2 is FQNEAQ. The CDR3 sequence: CASMETVSNQPQHF. DNA of the CDR3: TGTGCCAGCATGGAGACAGTTAGCAATCAGCCCCAGCATTTT.

This chain joins TRBV6-6 and TRBJ1-1; TRBD1 aligns across 10 bases. Per germline, CDR1 MNHNY and CDR2 SVGAGI (reference sequence). The CDR3 contains 15 residues. V dropped 10 bases and J dropped 3; count of bases not matched to a gene: 11. The CDR3 protein is CATTPGTGAYTEAFF. CDR3 DNA sequence: TGTGCCACCACCCCCGGGACAGGGGCCTACACTGAAGCTTTCTTT.

The genes are TRBV6-1 and TRBJ1-5; TRBD1 agrees at 9 bases. This CDR3 contains 14 residues. Germline V gene sequence: CDR1 MNHNS, CDR2 SASEGT. The CDR3 bases are TGTGGAACACAGGGGGCTGGGGGCAATCAGCCCCAGCATTTT. This encodes CGTQGAGGNQPQHF.

This clone was seen only once. The junction does not match germline at one end; this may be a read error. The V and J genes are TRBV7-7 and TRBJ2-1, with D possibly being TRBD2 (5 bases). The CDR3 is 14 residues long. The germline V gene has CDR1 SSHAT and CDR2 FNYEAQ (reference sequence). CDR3 loop: CASSLALGDNEQFF. In DNA, the CDR3 is TGTGCTAGCAGCTTAGCGTTGGGAGACAATGAGCAGTTCTTC.

This clone was seen a handful of times. The CDR3 region is CASSQEYTGGAFF. The CDR3 DNA reads TGTGCCAGCAGCCAGGAATATACAGGGGGAGCTTTCTTT. This sequence joins TRBV14 and TRBJ1-1; TRBD1 agrees at 8 bases. The CDR3 extends over 13 amino acids. Germline V lookup: CDR1 SGHDN, CDR2 FVKESK. The ends lost 3 bases at V and 10 bases at J; junction bases unmatched: 7. Full variable domain (remainder filled in from reference TRBV14 and TRBJ1-1): EAGVTQFPSHSVIEKGQTVTLRCDPISGHDNLYWYRRVMGKEIKFLLHFVKESKQDESGMPNNRFLAERTGGTYSTLKVQPAELEDSGVYFCASSQEYTGGAFFGQGTRLTVV.

The J gene is TRBJ2-7, the V gene TRBV7-2; TRBD2 aligns across 8 bases. In germline, CDR1 is SGHTA, CDR2 FQGNSA. This CDR3 spans 15 amino acids. J was trimmed by 2 bases and V by 5 bases; bases with no gene match: 8. This CDR3 reads CASSPQSGGAYEQYF. The CDR3 DNA sequence: TGTGCCAGCAGCCCCCAGAGCGGGGGTGCCTACGAGCAGTACTTC.

The chain uses TRBV16 and TRBJ1-5; the D gene is possibly TRBD1 (5 bases). The CDR3 runs to 15 residues. The V end was cut by 2 bases, the J end by 12 bases, with 20 bases between. Germline V gene lookup returns CDR1 KGHSY and CDR2 FQNENV. The CDR3 reads CASSQGEGQLHLQHF. DNA of the CDR3: TGTGCCAGCAGCCAAGGGGAGGGGCAGCTTCATCTCCAGCATTTT.

This clone appeared a single time. The rearrangement uses TRBV2 and TRBJ1-1; D is perhaps TRBD1 (6 bases). V lost 4 bases and J lost 9, with 9 bases in between. The CDR3 has 11 residues. Germline loops: CDR1 SNHLY, CDR2 FYNNEI. Here the CDR3 reads CASSVGQQAFF. The CDR3 DNA is TGTGCCAGCAGTGTGGGACAACAAGCTTTCTTT.

The genes are TRBV2 and TRBJ1-5, with TRBD1 identical over 7 bases. CDR1 and CDR2 (germline): SNHLY, FYNNEI. V trimming: 7 bases; J trimming: 6 bases; junction bases outside the gene matches: 15. This CDR3 has 16 residues. The CDR3 DNA reads TGTGCCAGCACCCAAGACATAGACAGGGTAGGTCAGCCCCAGCATTTT. Protein sequence: CASTQDIDRVGQPQHF.

The CDR3 DNA sequence: TGTGCCAGCAGGACGGACCCTTACGTAGGATCCTACGAGCAGTACTTC. Its protein is CASRTDPYVGSYEQYF. The chain employs TRBV6-4 and TRBJ2-7; D ambiguous. The CDR3 runs 16 residues. Trimming cost V 6 bases and J 1 base, with 19 bases left between them. Germline V gives CDR1 MRHNA, CDR2 SNTAGT.

The chain carries TRBV6-6 and TRBJ1-1; 9 nucleotides line up with TRBD1. The CDR3 length is 15 residues. Germline assignment: CDR1 MNHNY and CDR2 SVGAGI (reference sequence). V dropped 6 bases and J dropped 1; count of bases not matched to a gene: 6. The CDR3 is CASRTGGARNTEAFF. CDR3 sequence (DNA): TGTGCCAGCAGAACAGGGGGCGCGAGGAACACTGAAGCTTTCTTT.

The chain combines TRBV19 with TRBJ2-7; D perhaps matches TRBD2 (6 bases). This CDR3 contains 15 residues. Trimming removed 3 bases at V and 2 bases at J, with 14 bases between. Germline V gene lookup returns CDR1 LNHDA and CDR2 SQIVND (reference sequence). DNA for the CDR3: TGTGCCAGTAGTATTAGGAGGGGACTTACCTACGAGCAGTACTTC. It is translated as CASSIRRGLTYEQYF.

CDR3 coding DNA: TGTGCCAGCAGCCCCCCATCAGGGCAAAGCTCCTACAATGAGCAGTTCTTC. This gives the protein CASSPPSGQSSYNEQFF. The J gene is TRBJ2-1, the V gene TRBV11-2, with D perhaps TRBD1 (5 bases). Germline V gene lookup returns CDR1 SGHAT and CDR2 FQNNGV. The CDR3 extends over 17 amino acids. V was pared by 5 bases and J by 0 bases, with 17 bases between.

The CDR3 nucleotides are TGTGCCAGCAGTAGGGACATGGCCGCTTCATCTGGAAACACCATATATTTT. Encoded protein: CASSRDMAASSGNTIYF. This chain uses TRBV2 with TRBJ1-3, with a weak D call TRBD1 (6 bases). Germline lookup yields CDR1 SNHLY and CDR2 FYNNEI. The V gene lost 5 bases and the J gene lost 1 base, with 18 bases spanning the gap. This CDR3 spans 17 amino acids.

V and J are TRBV27 and TRBJ2-7; TRBD2 matches 11 bases. Germline V gene data show CDR1 as MNHEY and CDR2 as SMNVEV (reference sequence). After removal of 5 bases from V and 4 bases from J, the junction contained 7 bases not matched to a gene. This CDR3 is built from 15 residues. CDR3 bases: TGTGCCAGCAGTACAAATCCTAGCGGGAGGTACGAGCAGTACTTC. Its protein product is CASSTNPSGRYEQYF.

Remarks on this clone: At one of its ends the junction is not consistent with the germline gene, which may arise from a read error. This rearrangement joins TRBV2 to TRBJ2-1; 7 bases align to TRBD2. This CDR3 has 14 residues. Germline V gene data show CDR1 as SNHLY and CDR2 as FYNNEI. The CDR3 sequence is CASPSGSSYNGQFF. CDR3 in DNA: TGTGCCAGCCCTAGCGGAAGCTCCTACAATGGGCAGTTCTTC.

V usage is TRBV9 and J usage is TRBJ1-6; 9 bases match TRBD1. Germline assignment: CDR1 SGDLS and CDR2 YYNGEE. The CDR3 length is 16 residues. Trimming took 4 bases from V and 9 from J; bases not matched to a gene: 11. DNA of the CDR3: TGTGCCAGCAGCCCCCAGGCGGGACAGGGTACTTCACCCCTCCACTTT. Protein: CASSPQAGQGTSPLHF.